The present TCR beta chain was sequenced within a study of post-analysis software for immune sequencing data. At the level of the study: Several disease courses (relapsing-remitting, secondary progressive and progressive-relapsing) of multiple sclerosis were included.

Notes on this clonotype: Its antigen is currently unknown.

The length of the CDR3 is 14 residues. V dropped 6 bases and J dropped 4 bases, with 19 bases sitting between them. Germline V gene lookup returns CDR1 DFQATT and CDR2 SNEGSKA (reference sequence). Unique molecular identifiers were built into the TCR beta cDNA libraries. TCRdb passed the PCR reads through MiXCR, listing each CDR3 protein once. This sample has about 560,000 distinct CDR3 sequences; 40% to 50% occur once, and the top ten carry 1.7%. Points from the study as a whole: By F measure, samples from a shared preparation batch strongly co-clustered. The study found significantly lower normalized Chao1 diversity in multiple sclerosis patients than in controls. Compared with controls, patients had more of roughly five TRBV segments, including TRBV5-6, TRBV5-1 and TRBV20-1.

The receptor comes from a girl aged 10-17 years with multiple sclerosis. The material sequenced was blood. This chain connects TRBV20-1 to TRBJ2-7, with TRBD2 as a possible D gene (5 bases). CDR3 nucleotide sequence: TGCAGTGCCAAGCCTGGAGGAGATCCATACGAGCAGTACTTC. As protein: CSAKPGGDPYEQYF.